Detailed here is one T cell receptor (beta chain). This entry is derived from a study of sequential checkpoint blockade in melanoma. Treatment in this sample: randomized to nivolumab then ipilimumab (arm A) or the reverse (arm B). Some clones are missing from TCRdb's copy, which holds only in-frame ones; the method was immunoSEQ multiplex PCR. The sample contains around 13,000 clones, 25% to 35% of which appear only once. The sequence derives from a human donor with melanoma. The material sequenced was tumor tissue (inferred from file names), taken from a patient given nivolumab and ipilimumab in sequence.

CDR3 loop: CASSDRGSRTDTQYF. The DNA for the CDR3 is TGTGCCAGTAGCGACAGAGGCTCCCGCACAGATACGCAGTATTTT. This chain connects TRBV19 to TRBJ2-3, with a weak D call TRBD1 (5 bases). The germline V and J ends were trimmed by 6 bases and 1 base, with 14 bases remaining between them. CDR1 LNHDA and CDR2 SQIVND come from the germline V gene (reference sequence). The CDR3 loop spans 15 amino acids.